The T cell receptor beta chain under discussion was sequenced for a study of blood T cell repertoires in COVID-19. The table came from immunoSEQ multiplex PCR; TCRdb's copy has only in-frame clones and leaves some out. The data show around 160,000 clones, approximately 87% seen once. The V gene's germline CDR1 is GTSNPN and CDR2 SVGIG (reference sequence). Trimming removed 4 bases from V and 8 bases from J, with 12 bases in between. The CDR3 loop spans 13 amino acids. This sequence was found in a woman in her 70s with COVID-19, enrolled during active disease. The J gene is TRBJ1-6, the V gene TRBV30, with D tentatively TRBD1 (6 bases). The specimen sequenced was peripheral blood. The CDR3 sequence: CAWIDRSDSPLHF. CDR3 in DNA: TGTGCCTGGATAGACAGGTCAGATTCACCCCTCCACTTT.